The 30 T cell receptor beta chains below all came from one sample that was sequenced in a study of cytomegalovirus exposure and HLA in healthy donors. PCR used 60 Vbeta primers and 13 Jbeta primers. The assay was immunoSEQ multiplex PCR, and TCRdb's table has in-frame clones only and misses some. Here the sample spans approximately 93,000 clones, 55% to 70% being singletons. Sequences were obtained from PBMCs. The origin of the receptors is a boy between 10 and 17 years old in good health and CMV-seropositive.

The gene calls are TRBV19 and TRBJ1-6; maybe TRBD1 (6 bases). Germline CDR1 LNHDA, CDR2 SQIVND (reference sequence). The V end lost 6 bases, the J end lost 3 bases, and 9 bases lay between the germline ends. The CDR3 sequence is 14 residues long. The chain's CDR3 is CASRPDSYNSPLHF. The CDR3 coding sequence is TGTGCCAGTAGGCCGGACAGCTATAATTCACCCCTCCACTTT. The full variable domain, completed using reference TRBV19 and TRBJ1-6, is DGGITQSPKYLFRKEGQNVTLSCEQNLNHDAMYWYRQDPGQGLRLIYYSQIVNDFQKGDIAEGYSVSREKKESFPLTVTSAQKNPTAFYLCASRPDSYNSPLHFGNGTRLTVT.

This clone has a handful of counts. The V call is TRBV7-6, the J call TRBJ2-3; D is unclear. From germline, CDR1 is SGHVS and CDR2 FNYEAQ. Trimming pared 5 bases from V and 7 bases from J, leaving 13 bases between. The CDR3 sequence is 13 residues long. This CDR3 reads CASSPPYINTQYF. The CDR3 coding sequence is TGTGCCAGCAGCCCTCCCTATATAAATACGCAGTATTTT.

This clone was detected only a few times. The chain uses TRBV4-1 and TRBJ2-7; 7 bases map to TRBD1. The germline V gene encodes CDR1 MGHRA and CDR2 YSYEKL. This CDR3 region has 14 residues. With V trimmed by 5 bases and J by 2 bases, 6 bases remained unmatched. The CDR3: CASSTNRGPYEQYF. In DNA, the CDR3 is TGCGCCAGCAGCACCAACAGGGGACCCTACGAGCAGTACTTC.

This chain's CDR3 is CASSVGTGGWPQHF. CDR3 in DNA: TGTGCCAGCAGCGTTGGGACAGGGGGTTGGCCCCAGCATTTT. The chain carries TRBV5-6 and TRBJ1-5; 11 bases match TRBD1. Germline V gives CDR1 SGHDT, CDR2 YYEEEE. There are 14 residues in the CDR3. With V trimmed by 4 bases and J by 9 bases, 6 bases remained unmatched.

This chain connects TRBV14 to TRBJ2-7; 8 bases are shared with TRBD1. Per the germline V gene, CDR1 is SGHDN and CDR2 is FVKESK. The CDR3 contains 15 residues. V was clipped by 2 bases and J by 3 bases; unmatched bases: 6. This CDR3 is CASSQIGQGLYEQYF. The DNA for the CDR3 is TGTGCCAGCAGCCAAATAGGACAGGGACTCTACGAGCAGTACTTC.

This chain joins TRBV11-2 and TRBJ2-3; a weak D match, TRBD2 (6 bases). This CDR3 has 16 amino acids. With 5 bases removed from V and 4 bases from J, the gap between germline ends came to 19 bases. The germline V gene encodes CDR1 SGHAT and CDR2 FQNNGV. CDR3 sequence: CASSQPEREKSDTQYF. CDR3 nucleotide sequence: TGTGCCAGCAGCCAACCCGAACGGGAGAAATCAGATACGCAGTATTTT.

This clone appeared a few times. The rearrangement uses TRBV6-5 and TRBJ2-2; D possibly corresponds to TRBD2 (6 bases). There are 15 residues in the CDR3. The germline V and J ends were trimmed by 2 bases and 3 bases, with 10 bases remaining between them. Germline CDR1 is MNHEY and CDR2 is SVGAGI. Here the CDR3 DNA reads TGTGCCAGCAGTTACCTCCCGGGGGACACCGGGGAGCTGTTTTTT. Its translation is CASSYLPGDTGELFF.

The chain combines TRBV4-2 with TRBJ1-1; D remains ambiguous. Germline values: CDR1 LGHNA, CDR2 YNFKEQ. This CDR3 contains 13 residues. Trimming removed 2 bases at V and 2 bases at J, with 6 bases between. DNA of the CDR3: TGTGCCAGCAGCCAACAAAAAAACACTGAAGCTTTCTTT. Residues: CASSQQKNTEAFF.

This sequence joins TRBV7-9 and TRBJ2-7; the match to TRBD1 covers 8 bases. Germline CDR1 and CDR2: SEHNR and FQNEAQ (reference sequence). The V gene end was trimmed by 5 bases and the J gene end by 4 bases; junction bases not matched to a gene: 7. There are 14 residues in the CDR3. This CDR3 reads CASSPPGQVYEQYF. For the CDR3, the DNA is TGTGCCAGCAGCCCTCCGGGACAGGTTTACGAGCAGTACTTC.

Here the CDR3 DNA reads TGCGCCAGCAGCTTGTACAGGGCCCAAGAGACCCAGTACTTC. Its translation: CASSLYRAQETQYF. The rearrangement uses TRBV5-1 and TRBJ2-5; perhaps TRBD1 as D (6 bases). The CDR3 is 14 amino acids. Deletions cut 1 base from V and 1 base from J, with 8 bases between. Germline CDR1 SGHRS, CDR2 YFSETQ.

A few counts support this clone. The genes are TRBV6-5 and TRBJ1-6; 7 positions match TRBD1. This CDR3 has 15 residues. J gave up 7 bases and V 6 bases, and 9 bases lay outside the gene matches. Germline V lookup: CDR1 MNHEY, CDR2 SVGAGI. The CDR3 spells CASRFQGVDNSPLHF. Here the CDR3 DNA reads TGTGCCAGCAGATTCCAGGGGGTTGACAATTCACCCCTCCACTTT.

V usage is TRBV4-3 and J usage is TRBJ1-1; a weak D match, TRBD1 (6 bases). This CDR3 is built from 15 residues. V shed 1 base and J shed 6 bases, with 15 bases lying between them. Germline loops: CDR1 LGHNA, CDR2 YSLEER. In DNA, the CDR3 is TGCGCCAGCAGCCAAGCCCAGGGGCTAAGACCTGAAGCTTTCTTT. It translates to CASSQAQGLRPEAFF.

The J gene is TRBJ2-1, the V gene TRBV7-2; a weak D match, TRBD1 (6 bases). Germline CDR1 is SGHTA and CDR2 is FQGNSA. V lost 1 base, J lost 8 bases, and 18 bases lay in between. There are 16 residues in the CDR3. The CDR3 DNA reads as TGTGCCAGCAGCTTAGGGGGCCAGGGGTTGTACGATGAGCAGTTCTTC. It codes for CASSLGGQGLYDEQFF.

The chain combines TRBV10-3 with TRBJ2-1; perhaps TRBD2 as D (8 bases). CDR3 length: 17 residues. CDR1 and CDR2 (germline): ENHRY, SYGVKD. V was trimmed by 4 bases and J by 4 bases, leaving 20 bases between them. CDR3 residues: CAISVSRGDRRYNEQFF. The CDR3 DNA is TGTGCCATCAGTGTGTCGCGGGGGGACAGAAGATACAATGAGCAGTTCTTC.

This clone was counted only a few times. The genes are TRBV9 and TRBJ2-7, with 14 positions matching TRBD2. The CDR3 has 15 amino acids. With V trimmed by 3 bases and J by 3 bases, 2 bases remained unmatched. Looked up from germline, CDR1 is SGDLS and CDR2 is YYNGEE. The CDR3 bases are TGTGCCAGCAGCGCGGGACTAGCGGGAGTCTACGAGCAGTACTTC. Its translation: CASSAGLAGVYEQYF.

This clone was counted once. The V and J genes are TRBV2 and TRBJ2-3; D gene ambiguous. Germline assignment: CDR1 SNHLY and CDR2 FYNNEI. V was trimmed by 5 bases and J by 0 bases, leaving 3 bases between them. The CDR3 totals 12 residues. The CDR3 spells CASSSSTDTQYF. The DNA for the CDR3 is TGTGCCAGCAGTTCTAGCACAGATACGCAGTATTTT.

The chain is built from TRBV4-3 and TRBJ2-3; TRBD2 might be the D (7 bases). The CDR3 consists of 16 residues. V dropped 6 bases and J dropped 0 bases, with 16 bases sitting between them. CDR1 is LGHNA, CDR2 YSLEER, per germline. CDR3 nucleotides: TGCGCCAGCAGTGGGGGGGCCTTGACTAGCACAGATACGCAGTATTTT. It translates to CASSGGALTSTDTQYF.

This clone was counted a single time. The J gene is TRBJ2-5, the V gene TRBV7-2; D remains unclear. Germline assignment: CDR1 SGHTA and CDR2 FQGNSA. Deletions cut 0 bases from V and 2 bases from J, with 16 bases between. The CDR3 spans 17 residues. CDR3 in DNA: TGTGCCAGCAGCTTAGCGCTGTCTAAAGTATCACAAGAGACCCAGTACTTC. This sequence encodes CASSLALSKVSQETQYF.

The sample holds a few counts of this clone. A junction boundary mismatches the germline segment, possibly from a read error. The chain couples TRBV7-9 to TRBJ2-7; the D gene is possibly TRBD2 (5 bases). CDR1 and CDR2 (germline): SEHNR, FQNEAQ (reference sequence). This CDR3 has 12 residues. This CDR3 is CSSSYGNYEQYF. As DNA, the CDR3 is TGTTCCAGCAGCTACGGGAACTACGAGCAGTACTTC.

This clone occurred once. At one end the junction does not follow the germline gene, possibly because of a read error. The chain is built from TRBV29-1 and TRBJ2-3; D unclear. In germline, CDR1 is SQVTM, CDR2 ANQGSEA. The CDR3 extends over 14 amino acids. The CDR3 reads CSVGVGTSTDTQYF. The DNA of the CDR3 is TGCAGCGTTGGCGTGGGCACCAGCACAGATACACAGTATTTT.

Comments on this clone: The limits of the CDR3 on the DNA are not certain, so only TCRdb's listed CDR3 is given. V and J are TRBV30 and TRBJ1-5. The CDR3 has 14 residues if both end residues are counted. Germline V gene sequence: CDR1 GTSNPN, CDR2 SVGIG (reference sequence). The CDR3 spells CAWSVAAGNQPQNF.

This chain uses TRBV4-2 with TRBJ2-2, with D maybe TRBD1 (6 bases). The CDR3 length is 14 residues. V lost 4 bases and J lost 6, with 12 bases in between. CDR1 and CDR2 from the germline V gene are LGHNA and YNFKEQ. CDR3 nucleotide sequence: TGTGCCAGCAGCCTCGAACAGGGCCCCGGGGAGCTGTTTTTT. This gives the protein CASSLEQGPGELFF.

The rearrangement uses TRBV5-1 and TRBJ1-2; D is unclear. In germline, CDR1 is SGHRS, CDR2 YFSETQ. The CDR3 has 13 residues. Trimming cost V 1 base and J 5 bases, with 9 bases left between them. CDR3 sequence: CASSLFGEYGYTF. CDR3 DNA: TGCGCCAGCAGCTTGTTCGGTGAATATGGCTACACCTTC.

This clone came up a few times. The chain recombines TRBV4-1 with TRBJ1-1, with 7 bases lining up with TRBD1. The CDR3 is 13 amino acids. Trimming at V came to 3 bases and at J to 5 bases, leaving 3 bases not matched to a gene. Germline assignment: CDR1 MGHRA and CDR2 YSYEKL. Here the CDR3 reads CASSHEQGTEAFF. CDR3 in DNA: TGCGCCAGCAGCCATGAACAGGGGACTGAAGCTTTCTTT.

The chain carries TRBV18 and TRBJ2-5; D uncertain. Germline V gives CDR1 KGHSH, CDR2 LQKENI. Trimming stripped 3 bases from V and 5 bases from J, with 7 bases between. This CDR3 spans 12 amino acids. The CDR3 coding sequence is TGTGCCAGCTCACCGAACCGGGAGACCCAGTACTTC. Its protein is CASSPNRETQYF.

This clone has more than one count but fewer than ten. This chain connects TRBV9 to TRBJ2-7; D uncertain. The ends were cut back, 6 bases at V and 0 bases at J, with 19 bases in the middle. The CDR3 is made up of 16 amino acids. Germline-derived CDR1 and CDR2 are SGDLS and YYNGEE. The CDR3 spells CASTPSSAYSSYEQYF. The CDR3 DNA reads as TGTGCCAGCACCCCCTCGTCGGCGTACAGCTCCTACGAGCAGTACTTC. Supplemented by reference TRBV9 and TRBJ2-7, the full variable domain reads DSGVTQTPKHLITATGQRVTLRCSPRSGDLSVYWYQQSLDQGLQFLIQYYNGEERAKGNILERFSAQQFPDLHSELNLSSLELGDSALYFCASTPSSAYSSYEQYFGPGTRLTVT.

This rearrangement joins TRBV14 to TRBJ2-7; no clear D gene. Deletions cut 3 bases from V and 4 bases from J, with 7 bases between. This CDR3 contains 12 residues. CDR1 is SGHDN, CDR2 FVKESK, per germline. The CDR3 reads CASSHLKYEQYF. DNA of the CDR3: TGTGCCAGCAGCCATTTAAAATACGAGCAGTACTTC.

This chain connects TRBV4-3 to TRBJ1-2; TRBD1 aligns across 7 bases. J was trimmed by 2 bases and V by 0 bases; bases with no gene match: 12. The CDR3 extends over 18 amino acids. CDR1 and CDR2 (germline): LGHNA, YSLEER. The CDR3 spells CASSQDRQGDHSNYGYTF. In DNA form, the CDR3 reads TGCGCCAGCAGCCAAGATAGGCAGGGGGATCACTCCAACTATGGCTACACCTTC.

The CDR3 spells CSVEDLEYARSSGNTIYF. Here the CDR3 DNA reads TGCAGCGTTGAAGACCTTGAGTACGCTCGGAGCTCTGGAAACACCATATATTTT. V usage is TRBV29-1 and J usage is TRBJ1-3; D is undetermined. Germline loops: CDR1 SQVTM, CDR2 ANQGSEA. V was pared by 0 bases and J by 0 bases, with 18 bases between. There are 18 residues in the CDR3.

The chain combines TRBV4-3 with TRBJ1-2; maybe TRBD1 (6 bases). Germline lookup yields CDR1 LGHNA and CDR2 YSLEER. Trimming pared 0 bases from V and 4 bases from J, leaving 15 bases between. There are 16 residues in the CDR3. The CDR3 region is CASSQDLLGGAYGYTF. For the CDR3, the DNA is TGCGCCAGCAGCCAAGATCTTTTGGGGGGGGCCTATGGCTACACCTTC.